This record looks at one T cell receptor beta chain sequence and its context. Its target antigen remains unknown. No base quality information exists; no much larger clone differs at one position. The sample comes from a study of T cells after yellow fever vaccination (dated by TCRdb to about 2019). A note on the overall study: Libraries from fractions with low cell numbers were prepared with the SMART-Seq v4 Ultra Low Input RNA kit. To follow T-cell clones before and after both primary and booster YFV17D yellow fever vaccination, bulk TCR alpha and beta repertoires underwent longitudinal sequencing. The cohort comprised two healthy male donors, one aged 18 to 29 and one aged 30 to 40 years. Bulk PBMC replicates and cell subsets were isolated from blood drawn at multiple timepoints before and after both primary and secondary immunization.

Overall study outcomes, separate from this receptor: A small fraction of clonotypes appeared in both the CD4 and CD8 compartments, likely as a result of convergent recombination. Because the study included only two donors, the extent to which the findings can be generalized is limited. The secondary T-cell response was found to be weaker but faster than the primary response, with a peak reached on day 5 rather than on day 15. Computational filtering was required because FACS-sorted repertoires could contain abundant contaminating clonotypes from the bulk population. After the booster, most clones that had expanded after primary vaccination were detected again (approximately 97% of CD4 and about 88% of CD8), suggesting broad maintenance of memory.

Data came from an Illumina NovaSeq 6000. Synthesis of TCR cDNA relied on 5'RACE template switching, a step that introduced a universal primer site along with unique molecular identifiers. Priming for cDNA synthesis came from both the TCR alpha and TCR beta constant segments. Libraries were amplified in two PCR steps, with sample barcodes and sequencing adapters added in the second step. Sequencing of libraries was done on Illumina HiSeq 2500 (2x100 bp) or NovaSeq (2x150 bp). The authors' analysis ran thus. Reads were demultiplexed and collapsed into UMI consensus sequences with MIGEC, and V(D)J alignment was performed with MiXCR. Vaccine-responding clonotypes were identified with edgeR using replicate PBMC samples, with FDR below 0.01 and a log2 fold change above 5 up to day 15 being required. Each bulk clonotype received a CD4 or CD8 identity based on whether the sequenced CD4 or CD8 repertoire contained that clonotype at higher abundance. TCRdb itself trimmed the public reads at Q25 with fastp, ran MiXCR and retained productive beta chains. Identical CDR3 proteins give one entry, which carries the most common genes and DNA. The authors' filters were not applied to this entry. A total of fewer than 400,000 distinct CDR3 sequences appear in this sample, roughly 10% of them only once. About 3.5% of the sample goes to the ten largest clones.

The treatment or condition label here, explained by the study, means: live attenuated yellow fever vaccine strain. A standard Ficoll-Paque protocol was used to isolate PBMCs from peripheral blood. CD4 and CD8 T-cell fractions were isolated with Dynabeads CD4 and CD8 positive selection kits. TriZol was used to extract RNA from bulk PBMCs, from CD4 and CD8 fractions, and from dextramer-positive and dextramer-negative fractions. The junction carries 13 bases between V and J, which are trimmed by 8 bases and 2 bases respectively. Inclusive of the bounding cysteine and phenylalanine, the CDR3 is 14 residues long. The retained sequence is limited to the CDR3, 42 bases, with the frame set at the first base.

Sequencing was performed on CD4+ T cells sorted from PBMCs, taken 45 days after the yellow fever booster vaccination. The rearrangement combines TRBV12-3 or TRBV12-4 with TRBJ2-1, and possibly TRBD1, on 6 matching bases. This clonotype was obtained from a man between 18 and 35 years old who received the YFV17D yellow fever vaccine. The CDR3 region reads CASWSGVAYNEQFF. Here is the DNA: TGTGCCAGCTGGTCAGGGGTGGCCTACAATGAGCAGTTCTTC.